Each of the 27 T cell receptor beta chains below was sequenced from the same sample in a study of T cell clones after liver transplantation. The data were produced by immunoSEQ multiplex PCR, yet TCRdb's version contains in-frame clones alone and is incomplete. The data hold over 70,000 clones, with roughly 80% observed a single time. Sequencing used CD4+ T cells from blood, obtained 12 months after liver transplant. These receptors were taken from a human patient who received a liver transplant. Some T cells may have originated in the graft donor.

The count of this clone is one. The V gene is TRBV5-4, the J gene TRBJ1-4; 7 bases fit TRBD1. The CDR3 runs 17 residues. Trimming at V came to 2 bases and at J to 0 bases, leaving 7 bases not matched to a gene. CDR1 is SGHNT and CDR2 is YYREEE in the germline V gene (reference sequence). Here the CDR3 reads CASSLKGGAATNEKLFF. The DNA for the CDR3 is TGTGCCAGCAGCTTAAAAGGGGGCGCCGCAACTAATGAAAAACTGTTTTTT.

This chain connects TRBV5-1 to TRBJ2-3, with 7 bases identical to TRBD2. The V and J ends lost 4 bases and 5 bases, in that order; junction bases with no gene match: 13. Germline loops: CDR1 SGHRS, CDR2 YFSETQ. This CDR3 has 16 amino acids. CDR3 region: CASSPLPAGVEDTQYF. The CDR3 DNA reads as TGCGCCAGCAGCCCCCTCCCTGCGGGAGTCGAAGATACGCAGTATTTT.

The chain employs TRBV27 and TRBJ2-1; 11 bases are a match to TRBD1. In germline, CDR1 is MNHEY, CDR2 SMNVEV (reference sequence). V was pared by 5 bases and J by 6 bases, with 9 bases of the junction left unmatched. This CDR3 region has 16 residues. CDR3 in DNA: TGTGCCAGCAGTCGGATTGGGACAGGGGGTATCAATGAGCAGTTCTTC. Amino acids: CASSRIGTGGINEQFF.

V is TRBV28 and J is TRBJ1-5; tentative D call: TRBD1 (6 bases). Trimming removed 6 bases from V and 3 bases from J, with 18 bases in between. This CDR3 is built from 16 residues. CDR1 is MDHEN, CDR2 SYDVKM, per germline. The CDR3 sequence: CASSPGVGGYNQPQHF. The CDR3 region has the DNA TGTGCCAGCAGCCCCGGGGTAGGGGGGTACAATCAGCCCCAGCATTTT.

The chain employs TRBV6-6 and TRBJ1-1, with no clear D. Per the germline V gene, CDR1 is MNHNY and CDR2 is SVGAGI (reference sequence). The CDR3 totals 12 residues. V lost 7 bases to trimming and J lost 3 bases, with 9 bases between them. CDR3 residues: CASTQLYTEAFF. The CDR3 DNA reads as TGTGCCAGCACCCAGTTGTACACTGAAGCTTTCTTT.

Only one count was recorded for this clone. This chain links TRBV7-2 with TRBJ2-3; 13 bases align to TRBD2. V dropped 5 bases and J dropped 2; count of bases not matched to a gene: 13. Germline lookup yields CDR1 SGHTA and CDR2 FQGNSA. This CDR3 region has 19 residues. The CDR3 loop reads CASSRIPGLAGPSTDTQYF. As DNA, the CDR3 is TGTGCCAGCAGCCGAATCCCGGGACTAGCGGGACCTTCCACAGATACGCAGTATTTT.

The chain combines TRBV2 with TRBJ2-7; perhaps TRBD1 as D (6 bases). V was cut by 6 bases and J by 2 bases, with 8 bases left in between. Germline assignment: CDR1 SNHLY and CDR2 FYNNEI. The CDR3 is 12 residues long. The CDR3 loop reads CASRGDTYEQYF. The CDR3 nucleotides are TGTGCCAGCAGGGGGGACACCTACGAGCAGTACTTC.

This chain connects TRBV6-6 to TRBJ1-5, with TRBD1 as a possible D gene (5 bases). Looked up from germline, CDR1 is MNHNY and CDR2 is SVGAGI (reference sequence). Trimming removed 6 bases from V and 7 bases from J, with 16 bases in between. The CDR3 has 14 amino acids. The CDR3 bases are TGTGCCAGCAGGCCCCAGGGAGGTGGACAGCCCCAGCATTTT. Its translation is CASRPQGGGQPQHF.

J is TRBJ2-1 and V is TRBV30, with D tentatively TRBD2 (5 bases). The CDR3 loop spans 12 amino acids. Germline-derived CDR1 and CDR2 are GTSNPN and SVGIG (reference sequence). With 1 base removed from V and 8 bases from J, the gap between germline ends came to 9 bases. Here the CDR3 DNA reads TGTGCCTGGAGTGCACTAGGCGATGAGCAGTTCTTC. Its protein product is CAWSALGDEQFF.

The chain recombines TRBV29-1 with TRBJ1-1; D ambiguous. The CDR3 runs 13 residues. Germline V gives CDR1 SQVTM, CDR2 ANQGSEA. Trimming cost V 5 bases and J 4 bases, with 14 bases left between them. The CDR3 region is CSVRYSVTTEAFF. For the CDR3, the DNA is TGCAGCGTTAGGTACTCGGTGACCACTGAAGCTTTCTTT.

The count of this clone is one. V gene TRBV29-1 combines with J gene TRBJ2-5; 7 bases are shared with TRBD1. CDR3 length: 12 amino acids. V dropped 5 bases and J dropped 2; count of bases not matched to a gene: 2. CDR1 SQVTM and CDR2 ANQGSEA come from the germline V gene. The CDR3 coding sequence is TGCAGCGTTCGGGACAGTCAAGAGACCCAGTACTTC. Translated: CSVRDSQETQYF.

This chain links TRBV28 with TRBJ2-1, with 7 bases identical to TRBD2. Looked up from germline, CDR1 is MDHEN and CDR2 is SYDVKM. The CDR3 extends over 14 amino acids. Losses at the gene ends were 5 bases for V and 3 bases for J; bases not matched to a gene: 4. The CDR3 spells CASSPLAVYNEQFF. CDR3 DNA sequence: TGTGCCAGCAGTCCTCTAGCGGTCTACAATGAGCAGTTCTTC.

The gene calls are TRBV7-2 and TRBJ2-1; D might be TRBD1 or TRBD2, each matching 5 bases. Deletions cut 4 bases from V and 8 bases from J, with 15 bases between. Germline lookup yields CDR1 SGHTA and CDR2 FQGNSA. The CDR3 contains 14 residues. CDR3 protein: CASSSPGPMDEQFF. The CDR3 DNA reads as TGTGCCAGCAGCTCGCCGGGACCGATGGATGAGCAGTTCTTC.

This clone was seen once. As DNA, the CDR3 is TGTGCCAGCAGTTTAGGAGTGTTCTATAGCAATCAGCCCCAGCATTTT. Amino acids: CASSLGVFYSNQPQHF. The rearrangement joins TRBV28 to TRBJ1-5; D not resolved. The CDR3 consists of 16 residues. The germline gives CDR1 MDHEN, CDR2 SYDVKM. Trimming removed 2 bases from V and 0 bases from J, with 11 bases in between.

This chain links TRBV4-1 with TRBJ1-1, with 8 bases lining up with TRBD1. Trimming removed 3 bases from V and 5 bases from J; junction bases left unmatched: 8. CDR1 MGHRA and CDR2 YSYEKL come from the germline V gene. This CDR3 comprises 15 residues. CDR3 protein: CASSQADRVRTEAFF. The CDR3 bases are TGCGCCAGCAGCCAGGCGGACAGGGTAAGGACTGAAGCTTTCTTT.

This clone was seen more than once but under ten times. The chain carries TRBV20-1 and TRBJ2-1; the match to TRBD1 covers 7 bases. Germline-derived CDR1 and CDR2 are DFQATT and SNEGSKA (reference sequence). This CDR3 is 11 amino acids long. J was trimmed by 12 bases and V by 2 bases; bases with no gene match: 4. CDR3 DNA: TGCAGTGCTAGACTGACAGGGTTGCAGTTCTTC. It encodes CSARLTGLQFF.

The chain uses TRBV11-3 and TRBJ1-2, with D unclear. The CDR3 is 13 residues long. Trimming removed 2 bases from V and 8 bases from J, with 12 bases in between. From germline, CDR1 is SGHNT and CDR2 YENEEA. The CDR3 sequence: CASSLNIAHGYTF. The CDR3 DNA follows: TGTGCCAGCAGCTTAAACATCGCTCACGGCTACACCTTC.

This clone showed up just a few times. At one boundary the junction diverges from the germline segment, which might be a read error. The chain links TRBV5-6 to TRBJ2-7; TRBD2 aligns across 15 bases. CDR1 is SGHDT and CDR2 is YYEEEE in the germline V gene. The CDR3 sequence is 12 residues long. The CDR3 reads CASSLGLAGGVF. The CDR3 bases are TGTGCCAGCAGCCTCGGACTAGCGGGAGGGGTGTTC.

This clone showed up just a few times. The chain recombines TRBV4-1 with TRBJ1-1; 8 bases fit TRBD1. The CDR3 extends over 13 amino acids. Germline V gene lookup returns CDR1 MGHRA and CDR2 YSYEKL. Unmatched junction bases numbered 10, after V lost 6 bases and J lost 10 bases. CDR3: CASRAGTGLTAFF. CDR3 DNA: TGCGCCAGCAGGGCCGGGACAGGCCTTACAGCTTTCTTT.

The V and J genes are TRBV7-2 and TRBJ2-3; D is perhaps TRBD1 or TRBD2 (5 bases each). The CDR3 extends over 14 amino acids. The germline gives CDR1 SGHTA, CDR2 FQGNSA. Trimming removed 1 base at V and 4 bases at J, with 9 bases between. The CDR3 is CASSLVRDADTQYF. The DNA of the CDR3 is TGTGCCAGCAGCTTAGTCCGGGACGCAGATACGCAGTATTTT.

V and J are TRBV7-3 and TRBJ2-3, with D perhaps TRBD2 (6 bases). Trimming shortened V by 4 bases and J by 1 base, and 6 bases separated the two germline ends. This CDR3 region has 13 residues. Germline V lookup: CDR1 SGHTA, CDR2 FQGTGA. The CDR3 here is CASSSGGTDTQYF. CDR3 DNA: TGTGCCAGCAGCTCGGGGGGCACAGATACGCAGTATTTT.

This clone came up a few times. The V gene is TRBV6-6, the J gene TRBJ1-1; 7 nucleotides match TRBD1. V gave up 5 bases and J gave up 3 bases; unmatched junction bases: 9. In germline, CDR1 is MNHNY, CDR2 SVGAGI (reference sequence). The length of the CDR3 is 15 residues. The CDR3: CASSNERGRDTEAFF. The CDR3 nucleotides read TGTGCCAGCAGTAACGAGAGGGGGCGAGACACTGAAGCTTTCTTT.

In its sample, this clone was seen once. The gene calls are TRBV7-9 and TRBJ1-2; D unresolved. This CDR3 comprises 15 residues. The ends were cut back, 2 bases at V and 2 bases at J, with 12 bases in the middle. Germline assignment: CDR1 SEHNR and CDR2 FQNEAQ (reference sequence). CDR3 sequence: CASSLNYGLNYGYTF. CDR3 nucleotides: TGTGCCAGCAGCTTAAATTATGGCCTCAACTATGGCTACACCTTC.

V usage is TRBV6-5 and J usage is TRBJ2-1; 12 bases line up with TRBD2. The CDR3 consists of 15 residues. Germline loops: CDR1 MNHEY, CDR2 SVGAGI. After removal of 7 bases from V and 5 bases from J, the junction contained 6 bases not matched to a gene. As DNA, the CDR3 is TGTGCCAGCATCCCACTAGCGGGAGGCCACAATGAGCAGTTCTTC. Amino acids: CASIPLAGGHNEQFF.

This clone was observed a handful of times. The rearrangement uses TRBV29-1 and TRBJ1-1; tentatively, D is TRBD1 (6 bases). Trimming pared 1 base from V and 1 base from J, leaving 7 bases between. The CDR3 has 13 residues. Germline CDR1 reads SQVTM; CDR2 reads ANQGSEA. The CDR3 loop is CSVEGTANTEAFF. DNA of the CDR3: TGCAGCGTTGAAGGGACAGCGAACACTGAAGCTTTCTTT.

The CDR3 protein is CASTLSSLAASGNTIYF. The CDR3 DNA reads TGCGCCAGCACCCTTTCCAGCTTGGCCGCATCTGGAAACACCATATATTTT. The genes are TRBV5-1 and TRBJ1-3; D remains ambiguous. The CDR3 has 17 residues. Trimming removed 6 bases from V and 1 base from J, with 20 bases in between. From germline, CDR1 is SGHRS and CDR2 YFSETQ.

The V gene is TRBV27, the J gene TRBJ2-7, with 8 bases identical to TRBD1. Looked up from germline, CDR1 is MNHEY and CDR2 is SMNVEV (reference sequence). The CDR3 covers 16 residues. Unmatched junction bases numbered 9, after V lost 5 bases and J lost 0 bases. The chain's CDR3 is CASSPRRDRSSYEQYF. CDR3 nucleotides: TGTGCCAGCAGTCCCCGACGGGACAGGAGCTCCTACGAGCAGTACTTC.